The clone carrying this T cell receptor beta chain came up a few times. Isolated RNA was reverse transcribed in full, so expressed TCRB transcripts were sequenced. The data were produced by immunoSEQ multiplex PCR, yet TCRdb's version contains in-frame clones alone and is incomplete. Among roughly 450,000 clones, more than 11% were seen once, and the ten largest hold around 0.035%. The sample originates from a study of beta chain features in type 1 diabetes. At the level of the study: Researchers looked at about 110 million sorted cells across all samples.

Trimming pared 6 bases from V and 2 bases from J, leaving 11 bases between. Germline lookup yields CDR1 GTSNPN and CDR2 SVGIG (reference sequence). The CDR3 contains 13 residues. The gene calls are TRBV30 and TRBJ1-5; D remains ambiguous. This clonotype was obtained from a man aged 25-45 years in good health. The sample comprised naive CD4+ T cells from blood. DNA of the CDR3: TGTGCCTGTTCCTTGGGTGGCAATCAGCCCCAGCATTTT. It encodes CACSLGGNQPQHF. Drawing the rest from reference TRBV30 and TRBJ1-5, the complete variable domain is SQTIHQWPATLVQPVGSPLSLECTVEGTSNPNLYWYRQAAGRGLQLLFYSVGIGQISSEVPQNLSASRPQDRQFILSSKKLLLSDSGFYLCACSLGGNQPQHFGDGTRLSIL.